This TCR beta chain derives from a study of cytomegalovirus exposure and HLA in healthy donors (dated by TCRdb to the late 2010s). For the study in its entirety: A later analysis indicated that the 120 validation repertoires were generated on the platform also employed for the roughly 650 repertoires of the first cohort. Along with the approximately 700-subject first cohort, a separate validation cohort of 120 different subjects was used. The study aimed to test whether cataloging public T cell receptors could reveal signatures of past pathogen exposure. The study combined high-throughput TCR immunosequencing, statistical association of individual TCRs with disease status, and machine learning to predict cytomegalovirus infection status.

On this clone itself: Its antigen target is currently unknown. No per-base quality is available; no much larger clone lies one base away.

The method behind the library was the immunoSEQ multiplex PCR assay. Per the authors' processing: A statistical classification framework was developed to diagnose cytomegalovirus status using the catalog of TCR beta chain sequences. TCRdb took this table from immuneACCESS and kept in-frame rearrangements with V and J called. Such tables lack part of the clones; where checked against another copy, unresolved V genes explain under half of the gap, and the rest is unexplained. The DNA gave D and trimming, while V, J and clone size come from that table. Within this sample are about 64,000 clones, with roughly 95% of them counted one time only. Around 5.5% of the sample is in the top ten clones. Separate from the roughly 660-subject first cohort, the validation cohort of some 130 subjects was the group to which the donors belonged. Paper-wide results and their limitations: In vitro tests confirmed that a few of the cytomegalovirus-associated TCR beta chains recognize cytomegalovirus antigens. Of the cluster scores, 90% to 95% were above 0 in a later analysis, which found that TCRs clustered in the first cohort also tended to co-occur in the approximately 130 validation repertoires. Across donors, most TCR sequences were observed very rarely, whereas some public TCRs were present in many individuals. It was suggested by the authors that the approach could potentially be generalized to other disease states and immunological phenotypes. All 110 or so repertoires were used to score co-occurrence in the validation cohort in a later analysis, because that analysis had no HLA typing for the cohort. In the study, some 160 TCR beta chains were listed as associated with cytomegalovirus. The classifier was reported to diagnose cytomegalovirus status with high specificity and sensitivity in both the original and validation cohorts.

For this chain, trimming is 0 bases at the V end and 3 bases at the J end, and the number of junction bases without a gene match is 9. The germline V gene specifies SGDLS as CDR1 and YYNGEE as CDR2. The CDR3 covers 17 residues, taking in both the cysteine and the phenylalanine. Just CDR3 DNA is preserved here, 51 bases in frame from base 1. The sequence is built from TRBV9 and TRBJ2-7; 10 nucleotides in the junction match TRBD1. This receptor was identified in a woman between 18 and 29 years old in good health and CMV-seropositive. The sequencing sample was made of PBMCs. CDR3 loop: CASSVGKGTGVNYEQYF. The nucleotide sequence is given as TGTGCCAGCAGCGTAGGAAAGGGGACAGGGGTAAACTACGAGCAGTACTTC.